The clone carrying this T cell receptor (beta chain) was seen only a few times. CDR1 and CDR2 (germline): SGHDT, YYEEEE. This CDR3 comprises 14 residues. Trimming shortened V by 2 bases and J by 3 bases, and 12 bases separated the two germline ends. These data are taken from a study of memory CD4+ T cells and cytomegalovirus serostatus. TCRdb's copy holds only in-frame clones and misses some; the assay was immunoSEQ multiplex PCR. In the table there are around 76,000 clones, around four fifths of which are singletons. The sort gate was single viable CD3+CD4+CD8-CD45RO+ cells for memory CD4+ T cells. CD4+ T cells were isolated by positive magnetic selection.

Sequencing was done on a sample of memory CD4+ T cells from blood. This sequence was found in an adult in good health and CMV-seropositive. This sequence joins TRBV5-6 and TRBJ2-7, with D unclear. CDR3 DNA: TGTGCCAGCAGCTTACTGGGCTTCGGCTACGAGCAGTACTTC. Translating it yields CASSLLGFGYEQYF. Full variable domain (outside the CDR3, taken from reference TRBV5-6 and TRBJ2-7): DAGVTQSPTHLIKTRGQQVTLRCSPKSGHDTVSWYQQALGQGPQFIFQYYEEEERQRGNFPDRFSGHQFPNYSSELNVNALLLGDSALYLCASSLLGFGYEQYFGPGTRLTVT.